A single sample is the source of the 5 T cell receptor beta chains below, sequenced in a study of Ad26.COV2.S vaccination and SARS-CoV-2 variants. Only in-frame clones appear in the TCRdb table, and some are missing; sequencing was by immunoSEQ multiplex PCR. The sample lists some 450,000 clones, roughly 88% occurring once. Treatment defined: about 20 received Ad26.COV2.S at low or high dose, single or two shots; about 5 received placebo; per-sample allocation not given. Collection of the samples took place on day 63 after the first injection of vaccine or placebo. The sample was peripheral blood, taken in a trial of Ad26.COV2.S vaccine versus placebo. These receptors all come from a person between 18 and 65 years old who received the Ad26.COV2.S COVID-19 vaccine or a placebo.

The J gene is TRBJ2-3, the V gene TRBV10-3; D is unresolved. Germline CDR1 ENHRY, CDR2 SYGVKD. Trimming cost V 0 bases and J 1 base, with 8 bases left between them. CDR3 length: 15 amino acids. The CDR3 coding sequence is TGTGCCATCAGTGAGTCGACGGCAGGCACAGATACGCAGTATTTT. This sequence encodes CAISESTAGTDTQYF.

The V gene is TRBV18, the J gene TRBJ2-1; the D gene is possibly TRBD2 (5 bases). The V end was cut by 7 bases, the J end by 5 bases, with 6 bases between. The CDR3 is made up of 11 amino acids. Germline CDR1 is KGHSH and CDR2 is LQKENI. The CDR3, as DNA: TGTGCCAGCTGCGGGCACAATGAGCAGTTCTTC. Protein product: CASCGHNEQFF.

V is TRBV27 and J is TRBJ1-3, with 9 bases matching TRBD1. V lost 4 bases to trimming and J lost 4 bases; unmatched junction nucleotides: 5. CDR3 length: 15 residues. From germline, CDR1 is MNHEY and CDR2 SMNVEV (reference sequence). The CDR3 loop reads CASSSQGASGNTIYF. The CDR3 DNA reads as TGTGCCAGCAGTTCACAGGGGGCGTCGGGAAACACCATATATTTT.

The chain links TRBV14 to TRBJ2-7; D is ambiguous. This CDR3 contains 14 residues. The V gene lost 0 bases and the J gene lost 0 bases, with 6 bases spanning the gap. From germline, CDR1 is SGHDN and CDR2 FVKESK. The CDR3 nucleotides are TGTGCCAGCAGCCAAGAAAACAGCTCCTACGAGCAGTACTTC. This gives the protein CASSQENSSYEQYF.

The chain has TRBV12-5 and TRBJ1-4, with a tentative D call TRBD1 (5 bases). The CDR3 extends over 14 amino acids. CDR1 and CDR2 from the germline V gene are LGHNT and FRNRAP. With 2 bases removed from V and 4 bases from J, the gap between germline ends came to 8 bases. The CDR3 here is CASGLRGDNEKLFF. CDR3 nucleotide sequence: TGTGCTAGTGGTTTGAGAGGGGATAATGAAAAACTGTTTTTT.